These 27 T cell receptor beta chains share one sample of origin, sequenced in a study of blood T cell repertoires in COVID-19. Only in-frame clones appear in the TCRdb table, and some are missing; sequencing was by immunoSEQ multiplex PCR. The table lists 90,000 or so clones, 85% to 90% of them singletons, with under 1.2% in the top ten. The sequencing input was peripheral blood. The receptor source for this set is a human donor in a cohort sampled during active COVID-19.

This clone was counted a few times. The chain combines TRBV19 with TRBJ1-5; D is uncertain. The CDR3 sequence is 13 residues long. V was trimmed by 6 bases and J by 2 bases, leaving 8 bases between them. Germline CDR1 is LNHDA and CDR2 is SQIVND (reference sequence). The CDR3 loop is CASRTAGNQPQHF. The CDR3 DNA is TGTGCCAGTAGGACCGCGGGCAATCAGCCCCAGCATTTT.

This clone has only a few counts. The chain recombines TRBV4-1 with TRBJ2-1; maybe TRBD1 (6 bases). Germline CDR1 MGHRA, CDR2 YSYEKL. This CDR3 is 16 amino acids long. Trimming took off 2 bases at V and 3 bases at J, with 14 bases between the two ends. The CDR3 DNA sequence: TGCGCCAGCAGCCAACGGGACATAATTCTCTACAATGAGCAGTTCTTC. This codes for CASSQRDIILYNEQFF.

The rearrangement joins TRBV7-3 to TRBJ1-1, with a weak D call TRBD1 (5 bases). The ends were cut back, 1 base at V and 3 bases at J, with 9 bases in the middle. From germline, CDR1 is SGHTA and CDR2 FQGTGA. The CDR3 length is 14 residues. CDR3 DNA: TGTGCCAGCAGCTTAAGGGGCCTGGACACTGAAGCTTTCTTT. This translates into CASSLRGLDTEAFF.

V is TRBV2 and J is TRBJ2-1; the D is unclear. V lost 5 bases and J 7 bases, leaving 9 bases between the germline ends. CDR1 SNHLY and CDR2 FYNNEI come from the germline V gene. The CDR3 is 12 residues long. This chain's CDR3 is CASSRSENEQFF. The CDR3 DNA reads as TGTGCCAGCAGTCGGAGCGAGAATGAGCAGTTCTTC.

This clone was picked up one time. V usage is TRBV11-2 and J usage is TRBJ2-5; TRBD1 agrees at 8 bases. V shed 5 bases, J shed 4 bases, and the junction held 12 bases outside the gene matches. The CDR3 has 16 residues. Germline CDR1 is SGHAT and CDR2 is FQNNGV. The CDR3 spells CASSPRTGPMGETQYF. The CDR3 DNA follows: TGTGCCAGCAGCCCAAGGACAGGGCCAATGGGAGAGACCCAGTACTTC.

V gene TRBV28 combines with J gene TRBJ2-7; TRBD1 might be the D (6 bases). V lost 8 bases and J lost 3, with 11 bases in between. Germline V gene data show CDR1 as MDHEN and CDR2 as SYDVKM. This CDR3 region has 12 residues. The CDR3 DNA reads TGTGCCAGCGGTGGACAGATCTACGAGCAGTACTTC. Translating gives CASGGQIYEQYF. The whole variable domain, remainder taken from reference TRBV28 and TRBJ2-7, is DVKVTQSSRYLVKRTGEKVFLECVQDMDHENMFWYRQDPGLGLRLIYFSYDVKMKEKGDIPEGYSVSREKKERFSLILESASTNQTSMYLCASGGQIYEQYFGPGTRLTVT.

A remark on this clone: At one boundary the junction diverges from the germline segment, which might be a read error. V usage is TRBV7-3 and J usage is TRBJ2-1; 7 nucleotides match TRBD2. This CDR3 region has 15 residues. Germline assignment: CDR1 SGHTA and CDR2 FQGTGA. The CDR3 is CASSQGLVSNNGQFF. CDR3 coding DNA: TGTGCCAGCAGCCAAGGACTAGTTTCTAACAATGGGCAGTTCTTC.

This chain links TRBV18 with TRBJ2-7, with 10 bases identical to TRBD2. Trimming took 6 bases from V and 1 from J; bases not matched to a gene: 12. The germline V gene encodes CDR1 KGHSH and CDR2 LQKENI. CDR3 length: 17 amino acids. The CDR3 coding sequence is TGTGCCAGCTCGGAACTAGCGGGAAAAAAAGGGTCCTACGAGCAGTACTTC. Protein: CASSELAGKKGSYEQYF.

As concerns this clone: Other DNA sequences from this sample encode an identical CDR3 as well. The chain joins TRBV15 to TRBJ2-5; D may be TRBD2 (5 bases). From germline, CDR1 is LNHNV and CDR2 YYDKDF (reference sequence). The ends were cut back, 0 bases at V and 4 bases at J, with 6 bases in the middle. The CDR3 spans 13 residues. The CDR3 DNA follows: TGTGCCACCAGCAGAGATCTAGCAGAGACCCAGTACTTC. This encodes CATSRDLAETQYF.

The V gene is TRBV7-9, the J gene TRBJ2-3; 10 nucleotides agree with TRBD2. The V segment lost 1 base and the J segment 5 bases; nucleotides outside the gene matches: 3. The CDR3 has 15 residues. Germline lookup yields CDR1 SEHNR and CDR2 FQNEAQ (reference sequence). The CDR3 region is CASSLEAGGQDTQYF. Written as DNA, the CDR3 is TGTGCCAGCAGCTTAGAAGCGGGAGGGCAAGATACGCAGTATTTT.

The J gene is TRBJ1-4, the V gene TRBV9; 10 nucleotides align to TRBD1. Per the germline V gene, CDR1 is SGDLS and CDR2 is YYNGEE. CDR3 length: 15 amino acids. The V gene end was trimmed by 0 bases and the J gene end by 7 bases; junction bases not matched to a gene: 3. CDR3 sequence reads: CASSVAGTGVEKLFF. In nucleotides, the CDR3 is TGTGCCAGCAGCGTAGCTGGGACAGGGGTTGAAAAACTGTTTTTT.

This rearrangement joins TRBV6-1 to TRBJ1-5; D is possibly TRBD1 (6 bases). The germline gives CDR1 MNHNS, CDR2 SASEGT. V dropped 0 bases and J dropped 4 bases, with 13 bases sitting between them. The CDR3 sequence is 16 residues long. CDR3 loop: CASSEAPQGPNQPQHF. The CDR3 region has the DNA TGTGCCAGCAGTGAAGCACCTCAGGGGCCAAATCAGCCCCAGCATTTT.

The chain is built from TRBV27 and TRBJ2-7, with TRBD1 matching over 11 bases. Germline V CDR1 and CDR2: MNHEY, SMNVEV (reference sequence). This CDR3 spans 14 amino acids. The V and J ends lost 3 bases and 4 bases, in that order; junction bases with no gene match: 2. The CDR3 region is CASSLDRGPYEQYF. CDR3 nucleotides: TGTGCCAGCAGTTTGGACAGGGGGCCTTACGAGCAGTACTTC.

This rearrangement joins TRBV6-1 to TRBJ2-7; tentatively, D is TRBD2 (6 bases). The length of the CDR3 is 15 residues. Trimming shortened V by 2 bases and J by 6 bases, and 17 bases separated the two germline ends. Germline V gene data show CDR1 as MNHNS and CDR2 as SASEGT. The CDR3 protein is CASSEMGGVGAEQYF. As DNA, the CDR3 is TGTGCCAGCAGTGAAATGGGGGGAGTAGGGGCCGAGCAGTACTTC.

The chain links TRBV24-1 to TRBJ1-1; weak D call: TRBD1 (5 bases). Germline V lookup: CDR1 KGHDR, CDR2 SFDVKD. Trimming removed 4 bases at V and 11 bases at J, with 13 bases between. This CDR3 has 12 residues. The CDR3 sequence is CATSDTGGYAFF. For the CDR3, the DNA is TGTGCCACCAGTGACACGGGGGGGTACGCTTTCTTT.

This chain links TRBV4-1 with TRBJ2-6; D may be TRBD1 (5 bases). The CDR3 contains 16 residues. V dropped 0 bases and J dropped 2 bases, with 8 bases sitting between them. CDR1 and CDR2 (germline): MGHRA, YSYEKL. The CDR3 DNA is TGCGCCAGCAGCCAAGATGGGGCAGCTGGGGCCAACGTCCTGACTTTC. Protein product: CASSQDGAAGANVLTF.

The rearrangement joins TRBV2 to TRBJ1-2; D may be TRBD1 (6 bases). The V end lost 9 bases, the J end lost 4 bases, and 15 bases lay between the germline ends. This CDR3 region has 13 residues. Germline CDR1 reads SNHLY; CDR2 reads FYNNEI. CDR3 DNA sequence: TGTGCCAGTACGGACAGACGGGCCTATGGCTACACCTTC. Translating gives CASTDRRAYGYTF.

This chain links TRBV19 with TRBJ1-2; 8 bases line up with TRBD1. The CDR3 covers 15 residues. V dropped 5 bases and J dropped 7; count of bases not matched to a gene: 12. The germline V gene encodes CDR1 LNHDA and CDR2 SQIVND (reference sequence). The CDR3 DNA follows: TGTGCCAGTAGTCCCTCGACAGGGGAAGGTTCTGGCTACACCTTC. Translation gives CASSPSTGEGSGYTF.

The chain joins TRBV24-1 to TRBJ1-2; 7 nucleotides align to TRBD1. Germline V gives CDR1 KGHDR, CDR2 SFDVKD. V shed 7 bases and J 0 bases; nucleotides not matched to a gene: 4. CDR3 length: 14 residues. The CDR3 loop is CATRPGTANYGYTF. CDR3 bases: TGTGCCACCAGACCAGGGACAGCTAACTATGGCTACACCTTC.

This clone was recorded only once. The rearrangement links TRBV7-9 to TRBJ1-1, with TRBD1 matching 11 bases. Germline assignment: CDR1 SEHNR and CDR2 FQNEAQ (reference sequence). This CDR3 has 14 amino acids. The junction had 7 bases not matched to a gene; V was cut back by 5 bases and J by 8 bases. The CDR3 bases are TGTGCCAGCAGCCTGGGACAGGGGGTAGCCGAAGCTTTCTTT. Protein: CASSLGQGVAEAFF.

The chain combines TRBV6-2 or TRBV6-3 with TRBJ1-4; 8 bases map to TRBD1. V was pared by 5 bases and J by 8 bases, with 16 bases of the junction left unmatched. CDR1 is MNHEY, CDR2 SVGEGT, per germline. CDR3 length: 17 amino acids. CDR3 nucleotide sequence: TGTGCCAGCAGTACCTCTACTTCAGGGGGCGCCGGAGAAAAACTGTTTTTT. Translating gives CASSTSTSGGAGEKLFF.

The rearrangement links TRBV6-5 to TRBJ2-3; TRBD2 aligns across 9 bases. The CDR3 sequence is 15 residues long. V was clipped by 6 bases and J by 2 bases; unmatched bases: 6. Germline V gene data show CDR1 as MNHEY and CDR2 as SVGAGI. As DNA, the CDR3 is TGTGCCAGCAGACCCCTAGCGGGGCACACAGATACGCAGTATTTT. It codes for CASRPLAGHTDTQYF.

CDR3 loop: CAYQRGSLNTEAFF. The CDR3 DNA reads as TGTGCCTACCAAAGGGGTAGTTTGAACACTGAAGCTTTCTTT. The chain carries TRBV30 and TRBJ1-1, with D possibly matching TRBD1 (5 bases). The CDR3 consists of 14 residues. V was shortened by 7 bases and J by 0 bases, with 15 bases between the two germline ends. The germline V gene has CDR1 GTSNPN and CDR2 SVGIG (reference sequence). Complete variable domain (other parts from reference TRBV30 and TRBJ1-1): SQTIHQWPATLVQPVGSPLSLECTVEGTSNPNLYWYRQAAGRGLQLLFYSVGIGQISSEVPQNLSASRPQDRQFILSSKKLLLSDSGFYLCAYQRGSLNTEAFFGQGTRLTVV.

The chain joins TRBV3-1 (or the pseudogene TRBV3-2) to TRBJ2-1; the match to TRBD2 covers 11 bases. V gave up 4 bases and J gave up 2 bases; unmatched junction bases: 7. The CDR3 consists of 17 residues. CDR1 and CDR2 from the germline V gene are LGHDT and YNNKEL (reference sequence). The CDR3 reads CASSPGLAGGAYNEQFF. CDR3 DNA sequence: TGTGCCAGCAGCCCAGGTTTAGCGGGAGGGGCCTACAATGAGCAGTTCTTC.

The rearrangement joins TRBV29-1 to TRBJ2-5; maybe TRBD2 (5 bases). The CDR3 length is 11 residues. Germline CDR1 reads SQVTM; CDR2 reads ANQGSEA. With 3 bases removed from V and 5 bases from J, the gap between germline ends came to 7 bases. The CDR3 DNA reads TGCAGCGTTGAGGGGAGCGAGACCCAGTACTTC. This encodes CSVEGSETQYF.

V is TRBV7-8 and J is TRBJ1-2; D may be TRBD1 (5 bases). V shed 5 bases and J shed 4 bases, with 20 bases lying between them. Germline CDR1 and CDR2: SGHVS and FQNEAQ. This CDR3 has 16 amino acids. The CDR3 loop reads CASSPQGGGVGYGYTF. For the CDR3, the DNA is TGTGCCAGCAGCCCCCAGGGAGGAGGGGTCGGCTATGGCTACACCTTC.

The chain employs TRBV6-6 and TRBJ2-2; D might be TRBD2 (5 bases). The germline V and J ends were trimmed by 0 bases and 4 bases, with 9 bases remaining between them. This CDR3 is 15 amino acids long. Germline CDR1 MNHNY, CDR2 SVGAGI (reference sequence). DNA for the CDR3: TGTGCCAGCAGTTACTCCACTCGGGGCACCGGGGAGCTGTTTTTT. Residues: CASSYSTRGTGELFF.